The 7 T cell receptor beta chains below were found in one sample sequenced in a study of blood T cell repertoires in COVID-19. Sequencing used immunoSEQ multiplex PCR; TCRdb keeps in-frame clones, though not all of them. The data hold 150,000 to 200,000 clones, with approximately 86% observed a single time. The specimen was peripheral blood. The receptors were gathered from a woman of 80 years or more in a cohort sampled during active or convalescent COVID-19.

This rearrangement joins TRBV5-5 to TRBJ2-2; TRBD2 matches 10 bases. From germline, CDR1 is SGHKS and CDR2 YYEKEE (reference sequence). This CDR3 region has 19 residues. The V segment lost 3 bases and the J segment 2 bases; nucleotides outside the gene matches: 13. The CDR3 reads CASSYEIYGLAANTGELFF. In nucleotides, the CDR3 is TGTGCCAGCAGCTATGAAATTTACGGACTAGCGGCTAACACCGGGGAGCTGTTTTTT. Looking up the rest from reference TRBV5-5 and TRBJ2-2 gives the full variable domain: DAGVTQSPTHLIKTRGQQVTLRCSPISGHKSVSWYQQVLGQGPQFIFQYYEKEERGRGNFPDRFSARQFPNYSSELNVNALLLGDSALYLCASSYEIYGLAANTGELFFGEGSRLTVL.

The chain uses TRBV30 and TRBJ1-6; 10 bases align to TRBD1. Losses at the gene ends were 8 bases for V and 9 bases for J; bases not matched to a gene: 7. The CDR3 consists of 13 residues. Germline V gives CDR1 GTSNPN, CDR2 SVGIG (reference sequence). CDR3: CAGIRDRGSPLHF. In DNA, the CDR3 is TGTGCCGGAATAAGGGACAGGGGTTCACCCCTCCACTTT.

The rearrangement uses TRBV10-3 and TRBJ2-7, with a tentative D call TRBD1 (6 bases). The CDR3 is 14 amino acids. Germline V lookup: CDR1 ENHRY, CDR2 SYGVKD. Deletions cut 1 base from V and 5 bases from J, with 12 bases between. The CDR3 sequence is CAISELGQMDEQYV. The CDR3 DNA is TGTGCCATCAGTGAGTTAGGACAGATGGACGAGCAGTACGTC.

This clone has a handful of counts. Other DNA variants within this sample encode the same CDR3. The chain carries TRBV27 and TRBJ1-4; no clear D gene. Germline-derived CDR1 and CDR2 are MNHEY and SMNVEV (reference sequence). The CDR3 runs 15 residues. V lost 3 bases and J lost 2, with 10 bases in between. The CDR3 protein is CASSFSSGTNEKLFF. CDR3 bases: TGTGCCAGCAGTTTCTCTTCGGGGACTAATGAAAAACTGTTTTTT.

This clone has more than one count but fewer than ten. The rearrangement links TRBV28 to TRBJ1-2; maybe TRBD1 (5 bases). The length of the CDR3 is 14 residues. Deletions cut 6 bases from V and 8 bases from J, with 19 bases between. Germline values: CDR1 MDHEN, CDR2 SYDVKM. In DNA form, the CDR3 reads TGTGCCAGCAGCGTTAGTGGGGGGAGACGGGGCTACACCTTC. This gives the protein CASSVSGGRRGYTF.

This sequence joins TRBV5-1 and TRBJ2-7, with 7 positions matching TRBD1. This CDR3 is built from 15 residues. Looked up from germline, CDR1 is SGHRS and CDR2 is YFSETQ. The V segment lost 7 bases and the J segment 3 bases; nucleotides outside the gene matches: 13. In DNA, the CDR3 is TGCGCCAGCGATAGATTAACGGGACAGAACTACGAGCAGTACGTC. Translation gives CASDRLTGQNYEQYV.

The rearrangement links TRBV12-3 or TRBV12-4 to TRBJ2-7, with D possibly TRBD2 on 6 matching bases. The V end was cut by 6 bases, the J end by 3 bases, with 12 bases between. The length of the CDR3 is 13 residues. The CDR3 DNA is TGTGCCAGCAGGGGACTCGCTCACTACGAGCAGTACTTC. This sequence encodes CASRGLAHYEQYF.